The rows below give T cell receptor beta chains drawn from one sample of a study of technical replicates of blood from a few donors. Sequencing used immunoSEQ multiplex PCR; TCRdb keeps in-frame clones, though not all of them. This table has tens of thousands of clones, more than 85% appearing once. Sequencing was performed on T cells isolated from PBMCs. The receptor source for this set is a human donor in good health. Each CDR3 is given with its conserved first and last residue. A D gene is named only where the DNA matches it firmly. Rows give clone size only sometimes, using once, few, many, or a class for an expanded clone.

cdr3_length j_call clone_size d_call v_call cdr3_aa cdr3_nt
13 TRBJ2-5 NA NA TRBV7-2 CASTPQSQETQYF TGTGCCAGCACCCCCCAGTCGCAAGAGACCCAGTACTTC
16 TRBJ1-2 NA TRBD1 TRBV6-6 CASSGEKGQRNYGYTF TGTGCCAGCTCGGGGGAAAAGGGACAGCGCAACTATGGCTACACCTTC
14 TRBJ1-2 NA TRBD1 TRBV30 CAWDGQDIRRGYTF TGTGCCTGGGACGGACAGGACATAAGACGAGGCTACACCTTC
11 TRBJ1-1 few TRBD1 TRBV20-1 CSARYDRAAFF TGCAGTGCTAGATACGACAGGGCGGCTTTCTTT
18 TRBJ1-2 NA NA TRBV28 CASSSKPGGSGPNYGYTF TGTGCCAGCAGTTCTAAACCCGGTGGGAGTGGACCTAACTATGGCTACACCTTC
16 TRBJ2-2 NA NA TRBV9 CASSVNRETNTGELFF TGTGCCAGCAGCGTAAATAGGGAGACGAACACCGGGGAGCTGTTTTTT
18 TRBJ2-4 NA NA TRBV5-6 CASSFKRVIGVGKNIQYF TGTGCCAGCAGCTTTAAGCGGGTGATCGGCGTGGGCAAAAACATTCAGTACTTC
12 TRBJ1-1 NA NA TRBV6-1 CASSPGTPEAFF TGTGCCAGCAGTCCAGGGACACCGGAAGCTTTCTTT
17 TRBJ2-2 NA NA TRBV5-1 CASSPVGKADQSGELFF TGCGCCAGCAGCCCCGTGGGCAAAGCGGACCAATCCGGGGAGCTGTTTTTT
14 TRBJ1-1 NA NA TRBV7-8 CASSLDGSRTEAFF TGTGCCAGCAGCTTAGACGGGAGTCGGACTGAAGCTTTCTTT
15 TRBJ2-2 NA TRBD1 TRBV27 CASSGRGHRGGELFF TGTGCCAGCAGTGGCAGGGGGCATAGGGGCGGGGAGCTGTTTTTT
15 TRBJ1-4 NA TRBD1 TRBV5-5 CASSWGQGTNEKLFF TGTGCCAGCAGCTGGGGACAGGGGACTAATGAAAAACTGTTTTTT
15 TRBJ2-4 NA TRBD2 TRBV4-3 CASSQQIAGSNIQYF TGCGCCAGCAGCCAACAGATAGCGGGATCAAACATTCAGTACTTC
17 TRBJ2-1 NA NA TRBV11-2 CASSIEKVLAPYNEQFF TGTGCCAGCAGCATAGAAAAGGTGCTAGCGCCCTACAATGAGCAGTTCTTC
15 TRBJ2-4 NA TRBD1 TRBV2 CASRDTTGGENIQYF TGTGCCAGCAGGGATACGACAGGGGGCGAGAACATTCAGTACTTC
17 TRBJ2-3 NA NA TRBV7-3 CASSLRARGEGTDTQYF TGTGCCAGCAGCTTAAGAGCCAGGGGAGAGGGAACAGATACGCAGTATTTT
15 TRBJ1-5 NA NA TRBV15 CATSLAGGSNQPQHF TGTGCCACCAGCTTGGCGGGGGGAAGCAATCAGCCCCAGCATTTT
13 TRBJ2-7 NA NA TRBV6-1 CASSDGPGWEQYF TGTGCCAGCAGTGATGGCCCGGGATGGGAGCAGTACTTC
11 TRBJ2-7 NA NA TRBV19 CASSSNYEQYF TGTGCCAGTAGTTCCAACTACGAGCAGTACTTC
18 TRBJ2-3 NA NA TRBV5-1 CASSLAGGQSPSTDTQYF TGCGCCAGCAGCTTGGCTGGCGGGCAGAGTCCTAGCACAGATACGCAGTATTTT
16 TRBJ2-1 NA NA TRBV9 CASSGTLAAGDNEQFF TGTGCCAGCAGCGGTACCCTAGCTGCAGGCGACAATGAGCAGTTCTTC
15 TRBJ2-1 NA TRBD2 TRBV5-1 CASSLGLAGVHEQFF TGCGCCAGCAGCTTGGGGCTAGCGGGAGTACATGAGCAGTTCTTC
12 TRBJ1-4 NA NA TRBV7-9 CASSLDREKLFF TGTGCCAGCAGCTTAGATCGGGAAAAACTGTTTTTT
14 TRBJ1-1 NA NA TRBV5-1 CASSLEGRGTEAFF TGCGCCAGCAGCTTGGAAGGTCGGGGAACTGAAGCTTTCTTT
15 TRBJ2-3 NA NA TRBV4-3 CASSQDGLITDTQYF TGCGCCAGCAGCCAAGATGGTCTAATCACAGATACGCAGTATTTT